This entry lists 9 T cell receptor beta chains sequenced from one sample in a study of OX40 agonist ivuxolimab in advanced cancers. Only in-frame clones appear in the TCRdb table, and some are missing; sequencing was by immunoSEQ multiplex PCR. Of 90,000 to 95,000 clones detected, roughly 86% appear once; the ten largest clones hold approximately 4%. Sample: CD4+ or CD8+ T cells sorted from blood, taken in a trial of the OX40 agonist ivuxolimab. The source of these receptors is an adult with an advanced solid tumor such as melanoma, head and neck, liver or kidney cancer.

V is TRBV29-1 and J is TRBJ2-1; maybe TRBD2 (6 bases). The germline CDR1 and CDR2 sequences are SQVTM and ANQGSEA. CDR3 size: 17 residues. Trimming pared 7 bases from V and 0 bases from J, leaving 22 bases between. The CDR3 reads CSAEDWRGPSSYNEQFF. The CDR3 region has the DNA TGCAGCGCCGAAGATTGGAGGGGACCGAGCTCCTACAATGAGCAGTTCTTC.

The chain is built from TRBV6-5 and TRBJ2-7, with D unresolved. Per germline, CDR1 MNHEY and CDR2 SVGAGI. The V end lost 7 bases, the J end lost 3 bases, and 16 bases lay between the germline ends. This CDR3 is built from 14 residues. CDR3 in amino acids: CASKADGAFYEQYV. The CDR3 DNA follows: TGTGCCAGCAAGGCGGACGGTGCCTTCTACGAGCAGTACGTC.

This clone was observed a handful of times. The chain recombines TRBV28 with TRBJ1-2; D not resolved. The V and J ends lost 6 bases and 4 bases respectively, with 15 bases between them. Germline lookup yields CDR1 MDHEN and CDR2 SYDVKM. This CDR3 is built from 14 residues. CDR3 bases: TGTGCCAGCAGCAGCGGGTCTACCGGCTATGGCTACACCTTC. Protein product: CASSSGSTGYGYTF.

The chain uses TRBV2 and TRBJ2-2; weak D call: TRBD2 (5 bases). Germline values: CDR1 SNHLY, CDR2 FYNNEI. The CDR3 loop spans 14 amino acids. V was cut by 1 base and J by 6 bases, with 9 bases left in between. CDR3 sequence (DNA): TGTGCCAGCAGTGAAGATAGCGCCCCCGGGGAGCTGTTTTTT. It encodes CASSEDSAPGELFF. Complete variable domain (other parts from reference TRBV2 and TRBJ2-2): EPEVTQTPSHQVTQMGQEVILRCVPISNHLYFYWYRQILGQKVEFLVSFYNNEISEKSEIFDDQFSVERPDGSNFTLKIRSTKLEDSAMYFCASSEDSAPGELFFGEGSRLTVL.

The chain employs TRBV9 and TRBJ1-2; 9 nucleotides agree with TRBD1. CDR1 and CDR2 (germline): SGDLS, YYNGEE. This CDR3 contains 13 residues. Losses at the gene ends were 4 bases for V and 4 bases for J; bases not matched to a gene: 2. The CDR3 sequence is CASSQDRGYGYTF. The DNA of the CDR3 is TGTGCCAGCAGCCAGGACAGGGGCTATGGCTACACCTTC.

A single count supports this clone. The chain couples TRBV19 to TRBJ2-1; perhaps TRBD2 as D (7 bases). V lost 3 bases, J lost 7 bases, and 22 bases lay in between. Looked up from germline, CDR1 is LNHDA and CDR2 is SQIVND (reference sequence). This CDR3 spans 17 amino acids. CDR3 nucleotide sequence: TGTGCCAGTAGTATGGCCAATGACGGGGGGCTGAGGAATGAGCAGTTCTTC. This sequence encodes CASSMANDGGLRNEQFF.

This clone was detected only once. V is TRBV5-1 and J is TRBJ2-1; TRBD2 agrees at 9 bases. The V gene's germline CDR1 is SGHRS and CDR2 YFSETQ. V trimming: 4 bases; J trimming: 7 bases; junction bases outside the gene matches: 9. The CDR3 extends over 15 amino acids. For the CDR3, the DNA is TGCGCCAGCAGCGAGACTAGCGGTTTTAGTAATGAGCAGTTCTTC. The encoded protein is CASSETSGFSNEQFF.

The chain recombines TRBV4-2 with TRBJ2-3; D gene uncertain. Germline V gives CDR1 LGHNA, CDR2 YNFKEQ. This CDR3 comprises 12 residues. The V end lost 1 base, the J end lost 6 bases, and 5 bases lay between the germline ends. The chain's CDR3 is CASSQVGDTQYF. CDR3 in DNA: TGTGCCAGCAGCCAAGTCGGGGATACGCAGTATTTT.

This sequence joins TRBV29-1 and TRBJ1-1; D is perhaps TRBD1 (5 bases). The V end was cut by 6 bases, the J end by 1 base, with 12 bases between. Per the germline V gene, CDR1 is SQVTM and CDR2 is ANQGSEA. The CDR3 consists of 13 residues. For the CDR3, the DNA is TGCAGCGTCGCGGGACTGACGAACACTGAAGCTTTCTTT. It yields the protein CSVAGLTNTEAFF.